This T cell receptor beta chain was observed in a study of shared clonotypes between healthy human individuals (dated by TCRdb to 2018 to 2021). About the study as a whole: The cohort comprised two women and three men aged 18 to 49 years. Blood TCR repertoires of roughly five healthy adults were deeply sequenced to estimate repertoire size and the extent of clonotype sharing between individuals. Leukapheresis yielded between about 0.9 and 9 billion PBMCs per donor. To increase sequencing depth and limit assay-specific biases, TCR repertoire library preparation and sequencing were carried out by different laboratories using diverse techniques. Overall results and qualifications from the work: Pairwise subsampling led to the expectation that sequencing depth would affect the degree of clonotype sharing among donors. Sampling was restricted to blood, and TCR repertoires in tissue are likely to differ from TCR repertoires in blood. Because the study included a small number of donors, the genetic and exposure-history diversity represented was limited.

CDR1 and CDR2, per the germline V gene, are MDHEN and SYDVKM. The junction carries 15 bases between V and J, which are trimmed by 6 bases and 3 bases respectively. The CDR3 goes from the cysteine to the phenylalanine over 14 residues. CDR3 DNA is the only sequence kept; it has 42 bases, read in frame from the first base. As for this clone: What this receptor recognizes is not known. No much larger clone exists at a distance of one base, and base qualities are not known.

Using the deep immunoSEQ assay, multiplex PCR amplified TCR CDR3 regions from genomic DNA. Genomic DNA extracted from each cell subset was distributed evenly over all wells of several immunoSEQ 96-well plates, and each plate served as one replicate. For unsorted PBMC, each replicate PCR was loaded with 250 to 300 ng genomic DNA, equivalent to around 30,000 T cell genomes. Unsorted PBMC genomic DNA was sequenced across ten immunoSEQ deep assay plates. Purified libraries were quantified with a Qubit 3.0 fluorometer, sized on a Bioanalyzer 2100, and re-quantified with the KAPA Library Quantification kit. Every immunoSEQ 96-well plate was sequenced on a dedicated single-read 150-cycle Illumina NextSeq 550 flow cell. Under the source paper's analysis protocol: The immunoSEQ output contained only junctional sequences without quality scores, so filtering could not match that applied to full-length reads. Sequences were annotated with PyIR, a Python wrapper for IgBLAST v1.9, using IMGT germline references to assign V/J genes and CDR3. Reads were removed for weak V/J assignments (E-value above 1e-6), missing CDR3, stop codons, out-of-frame junctions, or ambiguous translated residues. V3J clonotypes were defined as sequences sharing an identical inferred V gene, J gene, and CDR3 amino acid sequence. Percentage overlap between repertoires was calculated by dividing the number of shared unique clonotypes by the size of the smaller repertoire. Repertoire richness was assessed with RTK rarefaction, the Chao1 estimator, and Recon v2.1 estimates of unobserved clonotypes. TCRdb took over this immuneACCESS table, retaining in-frame rearrangements with V and J assigned. Such tables are incomplete; in checked studies, under half of the missing clones stem from an unresolved V gene, and the remainder is unexplained. V, J and clone size derive from that table, while D and trimming were established from the DNA sequence. This sample has hundreds of thousands of clones in its table, and approximately 71% of those were observed once. The ten biggest clones cover about 12% of the sample.

Donors were healthy HIV-negative adults with no recently reported acute infections or vaccinations. Every donor was a Caucasian adult living in Nashville, Tennessee, USA. For unsorted samples, about 90 million PBMCs were counted, and genomic DNA was extracted using the QIAamp DNA Blood Mini kit. Blood was collected by leukapheresis, and PBMCs were isolated by Ficoll-Histopaque density gradient centrifugation and then cryopreserved in liquid nitrogen vapor phase. The sample comprised PBMCs. The chain joins TRBV28 to TRBJ2-7; TRBD1 might be the D gene, on 5 matching bases. This clonotype was sampled from a woman aged 40 to 49 in good health. Some clones in this sample may be carry-over from other donors' samples. CDR3 reads: CASSGPQGYYEQYF. In nucleotide form, the sequence is TGTGCCAGCAGCGGGCCCCAGGGTTACTACGAGCAGTACTTC. Extended through the reference TRBV28 and TRBJ2-7 proteins, this CDR3 yields the full variable domain: DVKVTQSSRYLVKRTGEKVFLECVQDMDHENMFWYRQDPGLGLRLIYFSYDVKMKEKGDIPEGYSVSREKKERFSLILESASTNQTSMYLCASSGPQGYYEQYFGPGTRLTVT.